The present T cell receptor (beta chain) was sequenced within a study of Graves' ophthalmopathy and Graves' hyperthyroidism. Excluded: other autoimmune disease, uncontrolled infection, pregnancy or lactation. Diagnosis used clinical symptoms, serum thyroxine, TRAb, thyroid ultrasound and orbital computed tomography. This CDR3 contains 15 residues. V dropped 9 bases and J dropped 7; count of bases not matched to a gene: 15. CDR1 is LNHDA, CDR2 SQIVND, per germline (reference sequence). The sample holds one count of this clonotype. Its antigen remains unidentified. Amplifying from RNA transcripts, the study obtained TCR beta CDR3 regions. First-round RT-PCR with HTBI primers preceded a second-round multiplex PCR. TCRdb called the multiplex PCR reads again in MiXCR, with one record for every CDR3 protein. Of some 1.1 million distinct CDR3 sequences listed, roughly 35% are singletons. Study conclusions and caveats: Blood also carried most expanded thyroid clonotypes exceeding 0.001 frequency.

Source material: peripheral blood or thyroid tissue (not recorded which). The chain recombines TRBV19 with TRBJ1-2, with 9 bases lining up with TRBD1. This TCR came from an adult man with Graves' hyperthyroidism. The CDR3 coding sequence is TGTGCCAGCAGGGGAGTGACAGGGGGAATTTCTGGCTACACCTTC. Residues: CASRGVTGGISGYTF.